The 31 T cell receptor beta chains below all came from one sample that was sequenced in a study of CD8 T cells in ankylosing spondylitis. TCRdb reprocessed the 5' RACE reads with MiXCR, giving one entry per CDR3 protein. Of around 250,000 distinct CDR3 sequences listed, about 10% are singletons. Specimen: blood, either unsorted or a sorted T cell fraction (not recorded which). The receptors shown here come from a male donor with ankylosing spondylitis or in good health (not recorded which).

This clonotype was detected many times. The chain recombines TRBV5-1 with TRBJ2-1; 11 positions agree with TRBD2. J was trimmed by 8 bases and V by 4 bases; bases with no gene match: 17. The CDR3 loop spans 18 amino acids. Germline V gene data show CDR1 as SGHRS and CDR2 as YFSETQ. This CDR3 reads CASSKSGTSGALLDEQFF. The CDR3 DNA sequence: TGCGCCAGCAGCAAATCCGGGACTAGCGGTGCCCTACTCGATGAGCAGTTCTTC.

The chain links TRBV12-3 or TRBV12-4 to TRBJ1-4; tentative D call: TRBD1 (5 bases). The V and J ends lost 5 bases and 8 bases respectively, with 18 bases between them. The CDR3 is made up of 15 amino acids. CDR3 loop: CASSPEQGVREKLFF. Here the CDR3 DNA reads TGTGCCAGCAGTCCGGAGCAGGGCGTGCGGGAAAAACTGTTTTTT.

Ten or more counts support this clonotype. V gene TRBV5-1 combines with J gene TRBJ2-3; 10 bases match TRBD2. CDR1 and CDR2 (germline): SGHRS, YFSETQ. The CDR3 contains 17 residues. V shed 2 bases and J 1 base; nucleotides not matched to a gene: 7. CDR3 region: CASSFVTSGSGTDTQYF. The DNA of the CDR3 is TGCGCCAGCAGCTTTGTGACTAGCGGGTCAGGCACAGATACGCAGTATTTT. Combining the CDR3 with reference TRBV5-1 and TRBJ2-3 gives the whole variable domain KAGVTQTPRYLIKTRGQQVTLSCSPISGHRSVSWYQQTPGQGLQFLFEYFSETQRNKGNFPGRFSGRQFSNSRSEMNVSTLELGDSALYLCASSFVTSGSGTDTQYFGPGTRLTVL.

The table lists this clonotype with many counts. The J gene is TRBJ2-3, the V gene TRBV6-1; 10 bases line up with TRBD1. V was pared by 6 bases and J by 4 bases, with 7 bases of the junction left unmatched. Germline V CDR1 and CDR2: MNHNS, SASEGT. This CDR3 is built from 15 residues. CDR3 protein: CASSLRTGGADTQYF. CDR3 DNA sequence: TGTGCCAGCAGCCTCCGGACAGGGGGAGCAGATACGCAGTATTTT.

This clonotype was found a few times. This chain links TRBV13 with TRBJ1-2; no reliable D call. Germline CDR1 and CDR2: PRHDT and FYEKMQ (reference sequence). This CDR3 region has 14 residues. V was clipped by 4 bases and J by 2 bases, with 11 bases between them. The chain's CDR3 is CASSSRNINYGYTF. The DNA of the CDR3 is TGTGCCAGCAGCTCCCGAAACATAAACTATGGCTACACCTTC.

V and J are TRBV9 and TRBJ2-7; 8 bases align to TRBD1. CDR3 length: 15 amino acids. Trimming at V came to 4 bases and at J to 4 bases, leaving 10 bases not matched to a gene. Germline CDR1 SGDLS, CDR2 YYNGEE. The CDR3 DNA follows: TGTGCCAGCAGCCCCTCGACAGGGGTGGAGTACGAGCAGTACTTC. Protein: CASSPSTGVEYEQYF.

Ten or more counts support this clonotype. J is TRBJ2-1 and V is TRBV20-1; the match to TRBD2 covers 14 bases. Germline CDR1 and CDR2: DFQATT and SNEGSKA (reference sequence). CDR3 length: 14 residues. The junction had 3 bases not matched to a gene; V was cut back by 6 bases and J by 5 bases. CDR3: CSALTSGRDNEQFF. The CDR3 nucleotides are TGCAGTGCCCTGACTAGCGGGAGGGACAATGAGCAGTTCTTC.

The rearrangement links TRBV6-1 to TRBJ2-1; 12 positions match TRBD2. CDR1 MNHNS and CDR2 SASEGT come from the germline V gene. The CDR3 has 15 amino acids. J gave up 3 bases and V 6 bases, and 3 bases lay outside the gene matches. As DNA, the CDR3 is TGTGCCAGCAGACCGACTAGCGGGAGCTACAATGAGCAGTTCTTC. It yields the protein CASRPTSGSYNEQFF.

This clonotype was seen at least ten times. V is TRBV29-1 and J is TRBJ1-1; D is unresolved. Germline CDR1 and CDR2: SQVTM and ANQGSEA. This CDR3 has 15 amino acids. V lost 2 bases and J 0 bases, leaving 13 bases between the germline ends. Here the CDR3 DNA reads TGCAGCGTTGAACTTCCCGACGGTGTGAACACTGAAGCTTTCTTT. Translating gives CSVELPDGVNTEAFF.

This clonotype was seen ten or more times. The chain is built from TRBV20-1 and TRBJ2-1, with 9 bases that match TRBD2. V lost 6 bases and J lost 0; bases outside the gene matches: 12. This CDR3 has 17 amino acids. From germline, CDR1 is DFQATT and CDR2 SNEGSKA (reference sequence). The CDR3 bases are TGCAGTGCCAACAGGGCGGGAGGGCCCATCTCCTACAATGAGCAGTTCTTC. This codes for CSANRAGGPISYNEQFF.

This clonotype was seen at least ten times. The gene calls are TRBV12-3 or TRBV12-4 and TRBJ2-7, with TRBD1 as a possible D gene (6 bases). With 1 base removed from V and 0 bases from J, the gap between germline ends came to 10 bases. This CDR3 contains 15 residues. CDR3 protein: CASSLGTAPSYEQYF. As DNA, the CDR3 is TGTGCCAGCAGTTTAGGGACAGCCCCCTCCTACGAGCAGTACTTC.

The rearrangement joins TRBV5-1 to TRBJ2-3; D is tentatively TRBD1 or TRBD2 (6 bases each). Germline lookup yields CDR1 SGHRS and CDR2 YFSETQ. V was trimmed by 4 bases and J by 6 bases, leaving 18 bases between them. This CDR3 spans 15 amino acids. The CDR3 spells CASSPKGGEGDTQYF. CDR3 in DNA: TGCGCCAGCAGCCCGAAGGGGGGAGAGGGCGATACGCAGTATTTT. Based on the CDR3 plus reference TRBV5-1 and TRBJ2-3, the full variable domain is KAGVTQTPRYLIKTRGQQVTLSCSPISGHRSVSWYQQTPGQGLQFLFEYFSETQRNKGNFPGRFSGRQFSNSRSEMNVSTLELGDSALYLCASSPKGGEGDTQYFGPGTRLTVL.

The chain combines TRBV5-1 with TRBJ1-2; D possibly corresponds to TRBD1 (5 bases). Trimming took 4 bases from V and 5 from J, leaving 9 bases between them. This CDR3 has 12 amino acids. Germline V gene data show CDR1 as SGHRS and CDR2 as YFSETQ. CDR3 in DNA: TGCGCCAGCAGCGGGACTCATTATGGCTACACCTTC. This codes for CASSGTHYGYTF.

This clonotype was recorded many times. CDR3 protein: CASRWEAGELFF. The CDR3, as DNA: TGTGCCAGCAGGTGGGAAGCCGGGGAGCTGTTTTTT. This sequence joins TRBV12-3 or TRBV12-4 and TRBJ2-2, with no clear D. This CDR3 has 12 residues. The V and J ends lost 6 bases and 6 bases respectively, with 8 bases between them.

Only a few counts were recorded for this clonotype. In nucleotides, the CDR3 is TGTGCCAGCAGTTACCCCGGGGGTCAGGGCTACACCTTC. Its translation is CASSYPGGQGYTF. The V call is TRBV6-6, the J call TRBJ1-2, with D perhaps matching TRBD1 (5 bases). Germline V lookup: CDR1 MNHNY, CDR2 SVGAGI (reference sequence). V lost 2 bases and J lost 8, with 12 bases in between. The CDR3 runs 13 residues.

This clonotype was observed many times. This chain joins TRBV6-4 and TRBJ2-2; TRBD1 is a possible D gene (5 bases). Germline lookup yields CDR1 MRHNA and CDR2 SNTAGT. This CDR3 spans 15 amino acids. V was pared by 5 bases and J by 1 base, with 11 bases between. In DNA, the CDR3 is TGTGCCAGCAGTCCTGCCCAGGGGAACACCGGGGAGCTGTTTTTT. It translates to CASSPAQGNTGELFF.

This clonotype occurred a few times. The chain joins TRBV18 to TRBJ1-1; no firm D call. Between the trimmed V and J ends, which lost 3 bases and 3 bases, there was a span of 11 bases. The CDR3 loop spans 14 amino acids. The germline CDR1 and CDR2 sequences are KGHSH and LQKENI. The CDR3, as DNA: TGTGCCAGCTCACCTCGGAGCTGGCACACTGAAGCTTTCTTT. Its protein product is CASSPRSWHTEAFF.

This clonotype was seen more than once but under ten times. The chain has TRBV28 and TRBJ1-1, with D perhaps TRBD1 (6 bases). The CDR3 runs 16 residues. Trimming cost V 2 bases and J 11 bases, with 24 bases left between them. CDR1 MDHEN and CDR2 SYDVKM come from the germline V gene. The CDR3 nucleotides are TGTGCCAGCAGTTTAAATACGGCATCACCGGGGGGCATGGCTTTCTTT. As protein: CASSLNTASPGGMAFF.

This clonotype was counted ten times or more. The chain combines TRBV7-9 with TRBJ2-1, with TRBD2 as a possible D gene (7 bases). This CDR3 spans 16 amino acids. Germline V CDR1 and CDR2: SEHNR, FQNEAQ (reference sequence). V dropped 5 bases and J dropped 1 base, with 15 bases sitting between them. The chain's CDR3 is CASSPRGGQSYNEQFF. The CDR3 region has the DNA TGTGCCAGCAGCCCTAGGGGGGGGCAGTCCTACAATGAGCAGTTCTTC.

This clonotype was picked up many times. V is TRBV5-1 and J is TRBJ1-1; TRBD1 aligns across 10 bases. Trimming at V came to 0 bases and at J to 5 bases, leaving 4 bases not matched to a gene. CDR1 and CDR2 from the germline V gene are SGHRS and YFSETQ. The CDR3 loop spans 15 amino acids. The CDR3 protein is CASSLEGTGVTEAFF. The CDR3 DNA reads TGCGCCAGCAGCTTGGAAGGGACAGGGGTGACTGAAGCTTTCTTT.

This clonotype was counted ten times or more. At one end the junction does not follow the germline gene, possibly because of a read error. V usage is TRBV6-6 and J usage is TRBJ2-7; D gene uncertain. The CDR3 length is 11 residues. Germline assignment: CDR1 MNHNY and CDR2 SVGAGI (reference sequence). DNA of the CDR3: TGCCCCTTACGCAGGCCCTACGAGCAGTACTTC. Amino acids: CPLRRPYEQYF.

The table lists this clonotype with many counts. The CDR3 loop reads CSARSATPTEAFF. The CDR3 DNA reads as TGCAGTGCCCGTAGCGCAACACCCACTGAAGCTTTCTTT. The chain combines TRBV20-1 with TRBJ1-1; no firm D call. The germline V and J ends were trimmed by 6 bases and 4 bases, with 15 bases remaining between them. Germline V lookup: CDR1 DFQATT, CDR2 SNEGSKA (reference sequence). This CDR3 is 13 amino acids long.

This clonotype was observed a handful of times. CDR3 protein: CATVNGSLTYNEQFF. The CDR3 DNA follows: TGTGCCACTGTTAACGGGAGTTTGACTTACAATGAGCAGTTCTTC. The V and J genes are TRBV6-5 and TRBJ2-1, with a weak D call TRBD2 (6 bases). In germline, CDR1 is MNHEY, CDR2 SVGAGI. The ends were cut back, 10 bases at V and 4 bases at J, with 20 bases in the middle. The CDR3 extends over 15 amino acids.

This clonotype was recorded many times. The chain links TRBV20-1 to TRBJ2-7; D uncertain. The germline gives CDR1 DFQATT, CDR2 SNEGSKA (reference sequence). CDR3 length: 9 amino acids. Deletions cut 3 bases from V and 5 bases from J, with 2 bases between. CDR3 sequence (DNA): TGCAGTGCTAGCGACGAGCAGTACTTC. Protein product: CSASDEQYF.

This clonotype was seen at least ten times. V and J are TRBV20-1 and TRBJ2-3; 7 nucleotides line up with TRBD2. J lost 1 base, V lost 3 bases, and 4 bases had no gene match. The CDR3 is 14 amino acids. CDR1 is DFQATT and CDR2 is SNEGSKA in the germline V gene (reference sequence). CDR3: CSASSLAGTDTQYF. The CDR3 bases are TGCAGTGCTAGTTCTCTAGCGGGCACAGATACGCAGTATTTT.

This clonotype was counted many times. This chain uses TRBV10-3 with TRBJ2-5; D is undetermined. Germline V CDR1 and CDR2: ENHRY, SYGVKD. The CDR3 totals 14 residues. Deletions cut 1 base from V and 4 bases from J, with 10 bases between. CDR3 DNA sequence: TGTGCCATCAGTGAGTTGTGGGGTCCAGAGACCCAGTACTTC. This encodes CAISELWGPETQYF.

This clonotype was seen repeatedly, ten times or more. The chain employs TRBV7-6 and TRBJ2-7, with 10 bases matching TRBD2. CDR1 is SGHVS and CDR2 is FNYEAQ in the germline V gene. V lost 4 bases, J lost 0 bases, and 3 bases stayed unmatched. The CDR3 runs to 15 residues. The CDR3 spells CASSWTSGSSYEQYF. CDR3 nucleotides: TGTGCCAGCAGCTGGACTAGCGGTAGCTCCTACGAGCAGTACTTC. The whole variable domain, remainder taken from reference TRBV7-6 and TRBJ2-7, is GAGVSQSPRYKVTKRGQDVALRCDPISGHVSLYWYRQALGQGPEFLTYFNYEAQQDKSGLPNDRFSAERPEGSISTLTIQRTEQRDSAMYRCASSWTSGSSYEQYFGPGTRLTVT.

This clonotype came up many times. The CDR3 spells CASSFSGRFQETQYF. CDR3 DNA sequence: TGTGCCAGCAGTTTTAGCGGGAGGTTCCAAGAGACCCAGTACTTC. The rearrangement links TRBV12-3 or TRBV12-4 to TRBJ2-5; 10 positions agree with TRBD2. The CDR3 runs to 15 residues. The V gene end was trimmed by 3 bases and the J gene end by 1 base; junction bases not matched to a gene: 2.

This clonotype was observed many times. The genes are TRBV6-1 and TRBJ1-1; TRBD1 aligns across 11 bases. V was pared by 6 bases and J by 2 bases, with 5 bases of the junction left unmatched. CDR1 and CDR2 (germline): MNHNS, SASEGT. This CDR3 has 15 amino acids. The CDR3 DNA is TGTGCCAGCAGGGGACAGGGGGGTTTTAACACTGAAGCTTTCTTT. Translating gives CASRGQGGFNTEAFF.

The CDR3, as DNA: TGTGCCAGCAGCCTTCAGGGGAGCTATGGCTACACCTTC. This codes for CASSLQGSYGYTF. This chain connects TRBV3-1 to TRBJ1-2, with a possible D match to TRBD1 (6 bases). The length of the CDR3 is 13 residues. The germline V gene encodes CDR1 LGHDT and CDR2 YNNKEL (reference sequence). V was cut by 4 bases and J by 4 bases, with 10 bases left in between.

The J gene is TRBJ2-1, the V gene TRBV5-4; 14 bases agree with TRBD2. This CDR3 spans 19 amino acids. Losses at the gene ends were 2 bases for V and 3 bases for J; bases not matched to a gene: 10. Germline CDR1 SGHNT, CDR2 YYREEE (reference sequence). This CDR3 is CASSFRGTSGSSIYNEQFF. In DNA, the CDR3 is TGTGCCAGCAGCTTTCGGGGGACTAGCGGGAGTTCGATCTACAATGAGCAGTTCTTC.